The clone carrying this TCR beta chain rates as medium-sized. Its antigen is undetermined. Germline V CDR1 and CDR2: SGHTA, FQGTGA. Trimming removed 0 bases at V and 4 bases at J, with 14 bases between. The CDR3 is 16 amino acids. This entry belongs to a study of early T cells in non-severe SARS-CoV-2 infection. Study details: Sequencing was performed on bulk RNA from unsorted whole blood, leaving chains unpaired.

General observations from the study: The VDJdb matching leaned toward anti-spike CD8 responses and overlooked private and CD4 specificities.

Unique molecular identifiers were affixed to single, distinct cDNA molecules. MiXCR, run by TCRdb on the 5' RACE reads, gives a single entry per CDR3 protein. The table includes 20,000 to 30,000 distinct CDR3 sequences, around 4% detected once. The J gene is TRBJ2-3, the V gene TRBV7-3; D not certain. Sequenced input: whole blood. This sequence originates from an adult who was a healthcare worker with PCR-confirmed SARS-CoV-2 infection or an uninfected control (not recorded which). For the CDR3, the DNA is TGTGCCAGCAGCTTAACCGGTAGTTTTGGGGCAGATACGCAGTATTTT. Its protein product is CASSLTGSFGADTQYF.